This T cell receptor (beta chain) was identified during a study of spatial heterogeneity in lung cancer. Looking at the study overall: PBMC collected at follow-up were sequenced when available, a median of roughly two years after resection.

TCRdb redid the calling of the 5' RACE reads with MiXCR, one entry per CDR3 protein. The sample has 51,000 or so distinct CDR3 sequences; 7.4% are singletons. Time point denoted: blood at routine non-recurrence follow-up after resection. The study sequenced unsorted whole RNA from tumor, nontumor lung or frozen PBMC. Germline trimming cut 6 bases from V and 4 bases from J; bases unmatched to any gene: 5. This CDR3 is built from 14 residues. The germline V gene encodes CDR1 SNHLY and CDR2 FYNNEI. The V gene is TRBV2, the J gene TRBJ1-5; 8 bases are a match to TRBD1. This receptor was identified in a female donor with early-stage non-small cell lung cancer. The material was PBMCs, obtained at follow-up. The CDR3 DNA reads TGTGCCAGCAGGTTGGACAGGGCAAATCAGCCCCAGCATTTT. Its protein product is CASRLDRANQPQHF.